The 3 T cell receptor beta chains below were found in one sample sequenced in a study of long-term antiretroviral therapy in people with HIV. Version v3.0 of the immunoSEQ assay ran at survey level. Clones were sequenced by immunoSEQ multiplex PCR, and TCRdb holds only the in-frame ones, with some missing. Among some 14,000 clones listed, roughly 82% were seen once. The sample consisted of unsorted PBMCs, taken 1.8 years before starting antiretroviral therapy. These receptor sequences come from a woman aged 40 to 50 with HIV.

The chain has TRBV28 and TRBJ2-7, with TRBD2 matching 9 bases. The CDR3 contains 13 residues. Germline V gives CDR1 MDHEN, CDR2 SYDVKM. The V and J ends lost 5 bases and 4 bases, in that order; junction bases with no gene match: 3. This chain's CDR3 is CASSRLAEYEQYF. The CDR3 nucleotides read TGTGCCAGCAGTCGACTAGCGGAATACGAGCAGTACTTC. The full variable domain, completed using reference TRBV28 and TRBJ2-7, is DVKVTQSSRYLVKRTGEKVFLECVQDMDHENMFWYRQDPGLGLRLIYFSYDVKMKEKGDIPEGYSVSREKKERFSLILESASTNQTSMYLCASSRLAEYEQYFGPGTRLTVT.

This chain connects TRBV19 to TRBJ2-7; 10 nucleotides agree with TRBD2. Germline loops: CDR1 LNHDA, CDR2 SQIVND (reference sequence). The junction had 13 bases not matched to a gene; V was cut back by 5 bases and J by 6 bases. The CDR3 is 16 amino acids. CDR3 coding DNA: TGTGCCAGTAGTCCAGTCTTTAGCGGGAGGCCGGGCGAGCAGTACTTC. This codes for CASSPVFSGRPGEQYF. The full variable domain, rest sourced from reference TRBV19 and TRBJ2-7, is DGGITQSPKYLFRKEGQNVTLSCEQNLNHDAMYWYRQDPGQGLRLIYYSQIVNDFQKGDIAEGYSVSREKKESFPLTVTSAQKNPTAFYLCASSPVFSGRPGEQYFGPGTRLTVT.

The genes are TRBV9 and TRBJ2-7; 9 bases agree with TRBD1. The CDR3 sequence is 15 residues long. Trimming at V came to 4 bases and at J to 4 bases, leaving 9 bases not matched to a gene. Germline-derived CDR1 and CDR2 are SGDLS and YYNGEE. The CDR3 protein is CASSLGTGKIYEQYF. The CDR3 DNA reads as TGTGCCAGCAGCCTCGGGACAGGGAAAATTTACGAGCAGTACTTC.